The present TCR beta chain was sequenced within a study of shared clonotypes between healthy human individuals. After removal of 11 bases from V and 4 bases from J, the junction contained 15 bases not matched to a gene. Germline-derived CDR1 and CDR2 are ENHRY and SYGVKD. The CDR3 is made up of 16 amino acids. This clone has only a few counts. On ten immunoSEQ deep assay plates, unsorted PBMC DNA was sequenced. Sequenced by immunoSEQ multiplex PCR; TCRdb stores in-frame clones only, minus some. The table has about 490,000 clones, 76% seen once. The TCR originated in a woman aged 40 to 50 in good health. Some clones in this sample may be carry-over from other donors' samples. The rearrangement joins TRBV10-3 to TRBJ2-2, with 8 positions matching TRBD2. The sample taken for sequencing was PBMCs. This CDR3 is CAPRGREGPGTGELFF. CDR3 DNA: TGTGCCCCCCGCGGACGGGAGGGCCCGGGCACCGGGGAGCTGTTTTTT.